This is a list of T cell receptor beta chains from one sample in a study of T cell changes during pregnancy in multiple sclerosis. The protocol was immunoSEQ multiplex PCR, while the TCRdb copy is restricted to in-frame clones and leaves out a portion. Seen here are around 60,000 clones, roughly 90% observed once, and the top ten hold roughly 1.7%. The sequenced sample was peripheral blood, obtained in the first trimester of pregnancy. All receptors derive from a female donor with multiple sclerosis, enrolled in a pregnancy study. Both conserved end residues are part of each CDR3. Each record gives: clone size, D gene, V gene, J gene, CDR3 DNA, CDR3 protein. The D gene is left open where the match is weak. Where a row states a size, it is once, few, many or the class of an expanded clone; other rows omit it.

clone_size: .
d_call: .
v_call: TRBV27
j_call: TRBJ2-2
cdr3_nt: TGTGCCAGCAGTAGCGGATCGAACACCGGGGAGCTGTTTTTT
cdr3_aa: CASSSGSNTGELFF

clone_size: .
d_call: TRBD1
v_call: TRBV11-2
j_call: TRBJ1-5
cdr3_nt: TGTGCCAGCAGCTTAGCCCCAGGGGGTCAGCCCCAGCATTTT
cdr3_aa: CASSLAPGGQPQHF

clone_size: once
d_call: TRBD1
v_call: TRBV5-5
j_call: TRBJ1-2
cdr3_nt: TGTGCCAGCAGCGAGACAGGGGGCGCTGACTATGGCTACACCTTC
cdr3_aa: CASSETGGADYGYTF

clone_size: .
d_call: TRBD1
v_call: TRBV5-1
j_call: TRBJ2-1
cdr3_nt: TGCGCCAGCAGCTCAGGACAGGACTTCGCTGGAGAGCAGTTCTTC
cdr3_aa: CASSSGQDFAGEQFF

clone_size: .
d_call: TRBD1
v_call: TRBV11-2
j_call: TRBJ1-2
cdr3_nt: TGTGCCAGCAGCTTAGGACAGGGGCCCTATGGCTACACCTTC
cdr3_aa: CASSLGQGPYGYTF

clone_size: once
d_call: TRBD2
v_call: TRBV7-9
j_call: TRBJ2-7
cdr3_nt: TGTGCCAGCAGCCCAACTAGCGTAGCCTACGAGCAGTACTTC
cdr3_aa: CASSPTSVAYEQYF

clone_size: .
d_call: .
v_call: TRBV5-1
j_call: TRBJ2-1
cdr3_nt: TGCGCCAGCAGCCTTGATCAGGGGCTCATTTTTGATGAGCAGTTCTTC
cdr3_aa: CASSLDQGLIFDEQFF

clone_size: .
d_call: TRBD1
v_call: TRBV6-5
j_call: TRBJ2-7
cdr3_nt: TGTGCCAGCAGTTACTACCACAGGGGAACCTACGAGCAGTACTTC
cdr3_aa: CASSYYHRGTYEQYF

clone_size: .
d_call: .
v_call: TRBV7-9
j_call: TRBJ1-1
cdr3_nt: TGTGCCAGCAGCCCCCCGTCGGGAGGGCCCACTGAAGCTTTCTTT
cdr3_aa: CASSPPSGGPTEAFF

clone_size: once
d_call: .
v_call: TRBV7-9
j_call: TRBJ2-5
cdr3_nt: TGTGCCAGCAGCTTAGTGTTGCCGTTCGGGTTCTTAGAGACCCAGTACTTC
cdr3_aa: CASSLVLPFGFLETQYF

clone_size: .
d_call: TRBD1
v_call: TRBV4-1
j_call: TRBJ1-5
cdr3_nt: TGCGCCAGCAGTCCGACAGGGGTTAATCAGCCCCAGCATTTT
cdr3_aa: CASSPTGVNQPQHF

clone_size: .
d_call: .
v_call: TRBV18
j_call: TRBJ1-1
cdr3_nt: TGTGCCAGCTCACCAGACTTGCAGAAGGGACTTCCGATTGCCATGAACACTGAAGCTTTCTTT
cdr3_aa: CASSPDLQKGLPIAMNTEAFF

clone_size: .
d_call: .
v_call: TRBV28
j_call: TRBJ1-1
cdr3_nt: TGTGCCAGCCAGGGTGGGCAGGGGAGAGCGAGTGGGGGCACTGAAGCTTTCTTT
cdr3_aa: CASQGGQGRASGGTEAFF

clone_size: few
d_call: TRBD1
v_call: TRBV30
j_call: TRBJ2-1
cdr3_nt: TGTGCCTGGACCCAACCCCCGGGACAGGGGGCCGATGAGCAGTTCTTC
cdr3_aa: CAWTQPPGQGADEQFF

clone_size: .
d_call: TRBD1
v_call: TRBV28
j_call: TRBJ1-2
cdr3_nt: TGTGCCAGCAGTTTATGGTCCGGGACAGGCGGCTATGGCTACACCTTC
cdr3_aa: CASSLWSGTGGYGYTF

clone_size: .
d_call: TRBD1
v_call: TRBV6-5
j_call: TRBJ1-4
cdr3_nt: TGTGCCAGCAGAAAACGGACAGGGACAAATGAAAAACTGTTTTTT
cdr3_aa: CASRKRTGTNEKLFF

clone_size: once
d_call: TRBD2
v_call: TRBV6-4
j_call: TRBJ2-3
cdr3_nt: TGTGCCAGCAGTCTCTACTTAATGACTAGCTGGCGAGGGAATTTT
cdr3_aa: CASSLYLMTSWRGNF

clone_size: .
d_call: .
v_call: TRBV6-5
j_call: TRBJ2-2
cdr3_nt: TGTGCCAGCAGTTACTCGAGACAGCGGGAGCTGTTTTTT
cdr3_aa: CASSYSRQRELFF

clone_size: .
d_call: .
v_call: TRBV7-8
j_call: TRBJ1-1
cdr3_nt: TGTGCCAGCAGTACCGGGGGGGCGAAGTCTGAAGCTTTCTTT
cdr3_aa: CASSTGGAKSEAFF

clone_size: .
d_call: .
v_call: TRBV19
j_call: TRBJ2-1
cdr3_nt: TGTGCCAGTAGTATTAGGACTGTGCTACTCTCCTACAATGAGCAGTTCTTC
cdr3_aa: CASSIRTVLLSYNEQFF

clone_size: .
d_call: .
v_call: TRBV7-9
j_call: TRBJ2-7
cdr3_nt: TGTGCCAGCAGCTTAGAGACAGGACCCACTAAAGAGCAGTACTTC
cdr3_aa: CASSLETGPTKEQYF

clone_size: .
d_call: .
v_call: TRBV18
j_call: TRBJ1-5
cdr3_nt: TGTGCCAGCTCACCGACAGATAGCAATCAGCCCCAGCATTTT
cdr3_aa: CASSPTDSNQPQHF

clone_size: .
d_call: TRBD2
v_call: TRBV29-1
j_call: TRBJ2-7
cdr3_nt: TGCAGCGTGGGGGGAGGGAAACTCTACGAGCAGTACTTC
cdr3_aa: CSVGGGKLYEQYF

clone_size: .
d_call: .
v_call: TRBV18
j_call: TRBJ2-1
cdr3_nt: TGTGCCAGCTCACTTTCAAGCGCCAATGAGCAGTTCTTC
cdr3_aa: CASSLSSANEQFF

clone_size: .
d_call: .
v_call: TRBV27
j_call: TRBJ2-1
cdr3_nt: TGTGCCAGCAGTTCCGCCGCCCTAGGCGGTGAGCAGTTCTTC
cdr3_aa: CASSSAALGGEQFF

clone_size: .
d_call: .
v_call: TRBV6-5
j_call: TRBJ2-6
cdr3_nt: TGTGCCAGCAGTTACGTTCGTTCTGGGGCCAACGTCCTGACTTTC
cdr3_aa: CASSYVRSGANVLTF

clone_size: .
d_call: TRBD2
v_call: TRBV5-6
j_call: TRBJ2-2
cdr3_nt: TGTGCCAGCAGCTCGGATGTCGGGAGGGCCACCGGGGAGCTGTTTTTT
cdr3_aa: CASSSDVGRATGELFF

clone_size: .
d_call: TRBD1
v_call: TRBV4-3
j_call: TRBJ1-1
cdr3_nt: TGCGCCAGCAGCCAAGACCGACAGGGGGTCGGGAACACTGAAGCTTTCTTT
cdr3_aa: CASSQDRQGVGNTEAFF

clone_size: .
d_call: TRBD2
v_call: TRBV4-1
j_call: TRBJ2-1
cdr3_nt: TGCGCCAGCAGCCGAAGGGAGGCTAGCGGGAACCTTGGGGGTTACAATGAGCAGTTCTTC
cdr3_aa: CASSRREASGNLGGYNEQFF

clone_size: .
d_call: TRBD2
v_call: TRBV7-9
j_call: TRBJ2-1
cdr3_nt: TGTGCCAGCAGCTTAGCGGCGGGAGGGGAGGATGAGCAGTTCTTC
cdr3_aa: CASSLAAGGEDEQFF

clone_size: .
d_call: TRBD2
v_call: TRBV30
j_call: TRBJ2-3
cdr3_nt: TGTGCCTGGATGAGGGACGGGAGGGGTGATACGCAGTATTTT
cdr3_aa: CAWMRDGRGDTQYF

clone_size: once
d_call: TRBD1
v_call: TRBV2
j_call: TRBJ2-5
cdr3_nt: TGTGCCAGCAGCCAGACAGGGACAGAGACCCAGTACTTC
cdr3_aa: CASSQTGTETQYF

clone_size: .
d_call: .
v_call: TRBV6-6
j_call: TRBJ2-1
cdr3_nt: TGTGCCAGCAGTTACGCGGGGCCCTCCTACAATGAGCAGTTCTTC
cdr3_aa: CASSYAGPSYNEQFF

clone_size: once
d_call: .
v_call: TRBV7-2
j_call: TRBJ2-3
cdr3_nt: TGTGCCAGCAGCCCTATGGGCGATACGCAGTATTTT
cdr3_aa: CASSPMGDTQYF

clone_size: .
d_call: TRBD1
v_call: TRBV5-6
j_call: TRBJ1-5
cdr3_nt: TGTGCCAGCAGCTTCAAACCCTACAGGGGTGGCTATCAGCCCCAGCATTTT
cdr3_aa: CASSFKPYRGGYQPQHF

clone_size: .
d_call: TRBD1
v_call: TRBV5-1
j_call: TRBJ2-7
cdr3_nt: TGCGCCAGCAGCCAGGGACAGGGAGGCGACGAGCAGTACTTC
cdr3_aa: CASSQGQGGDEQYF

clone_size: .
d_call: TRBD1
v_call: TRBV5-1
j_call: TRBJ2-2
cdr3_nt: TGCGCCAGCAGCCCCCCCGGGACAGGGTTTGTCGGGGAGCTGTTTTTT
cdr3_aa: CASSPPGTGFVGELFF

clone_size: .
d_call: TRBD2
v_call: TRBV28
j_call: TRBJ2-1
cdr3_nt: TGTGCCAGCAGTCCCTCAGGACTAGCGGGAGTATATGAGCAGTTCTTC
cdr3_aa: CASSPSGLAGVYEQFF

clone_size: .
d_call: .
v_call: TRBV30
j_call: TRBJ2-5
cdr3_nt: TGTGCCTGGAGTGTACCGACTACCCGACGAGAGACCCAGTACTTC
cdr3_aa: CAWSVPTTRRETQYF

clone_size: few
d_call: .
v_call: TRBV6-1
j_call: TRBJ1-2
cdr3_nt: TGTGCCAGCAGTCAGGGACTCTATGGCTACACCTTC
cdr3_aa: CASSQGLYGYTF

clone_size: .
d_call: .
v_call: TRBV6-6
j_call: TRBJ2-1
cdr3_nt: TGTGCCAGCAGTTACGGGGCCTTAGAGCAGTTCTTC
cdr3_aa: CASSYGALEQFF

clone_size: .
d_call: .
v_call: TRBV7-8
j_call: TRBJ2-3
cdr3_nt: TGTGCCAGCAGCCGGTTAGCCCCAAGCACAGATACGCAGTATTTT
cdr3_aa: CASSRLAPSTDTQYF

clone_size: .
d_call: TRBD2
v_call: TRBV5-4
j_call: TRBJ2-1
cdr3_nt: TGTGCCAGCAGCCCCGGGACTAGCGGGAGGCCCAGATCCAATGAGCAGTTCTTC
cdr3_aa: CASSPGTSGRPRSNEQFF

clone_size: .
d_call: .
v_call: TRBV21-1
j_call: TRBJ2-3
cdr3_nt: TGTGCCAGCAGCAAAAAGGGACTTCGTAATAGCACAGATACGCAGTATTTT
cdr3_aa: CASSKKGLRNSTDTQYF

clone_size: .
d_call: TRBD2
v_call: TRBV30
j_call: TRBJ2-2
cdr3_nt: TGTGCCTTCAACCCGGGACTAGCGGGAGAAGGGACCGGGGAGCTGTTTTTT
cdr3_aa: CAFNPGLAGEGTGELFF

clone_size: .
d_call: .
v_call: TRBV13
j_call: TRBJ2-3
cdr3_nt: TGTGCCAGCAGCTTAGGACCGGGGTATAAGCTAGGCACAGATACGCAGTATTTT
cdr3_aa: CASSLGPGYKLGTDTQYF

clone_size: .
d_call: TRBD2
v_call: TRBV4-1
j_call: TRBJ2-1
cdr3_nt: TGCGCCAGCAGCCAAGATTGGGGGCTAGCGGGAGTCAATGAGCAGTTCTTC
cdr3_aa: CASSQDWGLAGVNEQFF

clone_size: .
d_call: TRBD1
v_call: TRBV27
j_call: TRBJ2-3
cdr3_nt: TGTGCCAGCAGTCTAAGGACGCAGGGGGCAGATACGCAGTATTTT
cdr3_aa: CASSLRTQGADTQYF

clone_size: .
d_call: TRBD2
v_call: TRBV10-2
j_call: TRBJ2-4
cdr3_nt: TGCGCCAGCAGTGAGCCCTACCTAGCGGGAGGTATGGTCATTCAGTACTTC
cdr3_aa: CASSEPYLAGGMVIQYF

clone_size: .
d_call: TRBD2
v_call: TRBV7-6
j_call: TRBJ2-2
cdr3_nt: TGTGCCAGCAGCTTAGAACGGCGGGAGGGGAGCACCGGGGAGCTGTTTTTT
cdr3_aa: CASSLERREGSTGELFF

clone_size: .
d_call: .
v_call: TRBV6-1
j_call: TRBJ1-1
cdr3_nt: TGTGCCAGCAGGCCCGACAGGAACACTGAAGCTTTCTTT
cdr3_aa: CASRPDRNTEAFF

clone_size: .
d_call: .
v_call: TRBV11-2
j_call: TRBJ1-5
cdr3_nt: TGTGCCAGCAGCGCGCCGGGGCAGCCCCAGCATTTT
cdr3_aa: CASSAPGQPQHF

clone_size: once
d_call: .
v_call: TRBV6-1
j_call: TRBJ2-2
cdr3_nt: .
cdr3_aa: CASSEFFGAGELFF

clone_size: .
d_call: TRBD1
v_call: TRBV28
j_call: TRBJ2-3
cdr3_nt: TGTGCCAGCAGTGACTACGACGGACAGGGGGCAAAGGATACGCAGTATTTT
cdr3_aa: CASSDYDGQGAKDTQYF

clone_size: .
d_call: .
v_call: TRBV4-2
j_call: TRBJ2-1
cdr3_nt: TGTGCCAGCAGCCAAGACGGTCGCGTCAATGAGCAGTTCTTC
cdr3_aa: CASSQDGRVNEQFF

clone_size: .
d_call: TRBD1
v_call: TRBV7-6
j_call: TRBJ1-4
cdr3_nt: TGTGCCAGCAGCCCGGGGACAGGGGAGAATGAAAAACTGTTTTTT
cdr3_aa: CASSPGTGENEKLFF

clone_size: few
d_call: .
v_call: TRBV19
j_call: TRBJ1-5
cdr3_nt: TGTGCCAGTAGTCCACAGACAAATCAGCCCCAGCATTTT
cdr3_aa: CASSPQTNQPQHF

clone_size: .
d_call: .
v_call: TRBV30
j_call: TRBJ2-6
cdr3_nt: TGTGCCTGGAGTGTACGGAGCTCTGGGGCCAACGTCCTGACTTTC
cdr3_aa: CAWSVRSSGANVLTF

clone_size: .
d_call: .
v_call: TRBV7-9
j_call: TRBJ2-7
cdr3_nt: TGTGCCAGCAGCTGGTCAGGGGAATTCGACGAGCAGTACTTC
cdr3_aa: CASSWSGEFDEQYF